These 18 T cell receptor beta chains came from one sample sequenced in a study of response to subunit inactivated influenza vaccine. Via MiXCR, TCRdb re-called the RT-PCR reads, giving one row per CDR3 protein. The sample has about 650,000 distinct CDR3 sequences, approximately 14% seen once. Source: PBMCs from blood, taken roughly 15 days before vaccination. The receptors derive from a middle-aged man who received an inactivated influenza vaccine.

This clonotype was seen only a few times. The chain links TRBV19 to TRBJ2-1; D perhaps matches TRBD1 (5 bases). The CDR3 runs 16 residues. Trimming took 0 bases from V and 2 from J, leaving 11 bases between them. The germline V gene encodes CDR1 LNHDA and CDR2 SQIVND (reference sequence). The CDR3 DNA is TGTGCCAGTAGTATAGACAGGGATTCCCCCTACAATGAGCAGTTCTTC. This codes for CASSIDRDSPYNEQFF.

This clonotype occurred a few times. The rearrangement uses TRBV12-3 or TRBV12-4 and TRBJ1-2; D is uncertain. V lost 5 bases to trimming and J lost 8 bases, with 15 bases between them. The CDR3 is 13 amino acids. CDR3 sequence reads: CASSPGPAWGYTF. The CDR3 DNA reads TGTGCCAGCAGTCCCGGCCCGGCGTGGGGCTACACCTTC.

This clonotype has more than one count but fewer than ten. The chain joins TRBV20-1 to TRBJ2-5; perhaps TRBD2 as D (5 bases). CDR1 is DFQATT and CDR2 is SNEGSKA in the germline V gene (reference sequence). The CDR3 extends over 14 amino acids. The V end lost 1 base, the J end lost 1 base, and 10 bases lay between the germline ends. This CDR3 reads CSARVTGLQETQYF. CDR3 in DNA: TGCAGTGCTAGAGTTACCGGACTCCAAGAGACCCAGTACTTC.

V gene TRBV15 combines with J gene TRBJ2-1, with D uncertain. V shed 3 bases and J shed 4 bases, with 7 bases lying between them. The CDR3 runs to 13 residues. Germline lookup yields CDR1 LNHNV and CDR2 YYDKDF (reference sequence). CDR3 protein: CATSRRIYNEQFF. In DNA form, the CDR3 reads TGTGCCACCAGCAGGAGGATTTACAATGAGCAGTTCTTC. Full variable domain (remainder filled in from reference TRBV15 and TRBJ2-1): DAMVIQNPRYQVTQFGKPVTLSCSQTLNHNVMYWYQQKSSQAPKLLFHYYDKDFNNEADTPDNFQSRRPNTSFCFLDIRSPGLGDTAMYLCATSRRIYNEQFFGPGTRLTVL.

In its sample, this clonotype was seen many times. The V and J genes are TRBV4-1 and TRBJ2-5, with no clear D. The CDR3 is 15 amino acids. Trimming cost V 5 bases and J 0 bases, with 13 bases left between them. Germline values: CDR1 MGHRA, CDR2 YSYEKL. The CDR3 nucleotides read TGCGCCAGCAGCGCCTCGAGTACTAACCAAGAGACCCAGTACTTC. Translation: CASSASSTNQETQYF.

This clonotype was seen at least ten times. The chain uses TRBV7-2 and TRBJ1-5; D not certain. The germline V gene encodes CDR1 SGHTA and CDR2 FQGNSA. V lost 3 bases and J 4 bases, leaving 7 bases between the germline ends. There are 13 residues in the CDR3. CDR3 loop: CASSFTANQPQHF. CDR3 bases: TGTGCCAGCAGCTTTACGGCTAATCAGCCCCAGCATTTT. Filled out from reference TRBV7-2 and TRBJ1-5, the complete variable domain reads GAGVSQSPSNKVTEKGKDVELRCDPISGHTALYWYRQSLGQGLEFLIYFQGNSAPDKSGLPSDRFSAERTGGSVSTLTIQRTQQEDSAVYLCASSFTANQPQHFGDGTRLSIL.

This clonotype was seen ten or more times. The chain couples TRBV7-2 to TRBJ2-5; possibly TRBD1 or TRBD2 for D (5 bases each). There are 13 residues in the CDR3. Trimming stripped 5 bases from V and 5 bases from J, with 12 bases between. CDR1 and CDR2 (germline): SGHTA, FQGNSA. The CDR3 DNA follows: TGTGCCAGCAGCCCGAGGGACGGGGAGACCCAGTACTTC. Amino acid sequence: CASSPRDGETQYF.

This clonotype has more than one count but fewer than ten. The V gene is TRBV20-1, the J gene TRBJ1-6; D is unresolved. Germline-derived CDR1 and CDR2 are DFQATT and SNEGSKA (reference sequence). V was trimmed by 1 base and J by 5 bases, leaving 9 bases between them. This CDR3 region has 14 residues. CDR3 protein: CSARVGLNNSPLHF. CDR3 bases: TGCAGTGCTAGAGTTGGGCTGAATAATTCACCCCTCCACTTT.

This clonotype was seen many times. The J gene is TRBJ1-2, the V gene TRBV5-5; D is unclear. This CDR3 has 16 amino acids. Germline assignment: CDR1 SGHKS and CDR2 YYEKEE (reference sequence). Trimming took off 5 bases at V and 0 bases at J, with 17 bases between the two ends. CDR3 sequence reads: CASSRTPGTANYGYTF. CDR3 DNA: TGTGCCAGCAGTCGGACTCCGGGAACAGCTAACTATGGCTACACCTTC.

This clonotype was seen a handful of times. The V and J genes are TRBV20-1 and TRBJ2-7, with TRBD1 matching 8 bases. Unmatched junction bases numbered 18, after V lost 5 bases and J lost 0 bases. The germline V gene encodes CDR1 DFQATT and CDR2 SNEGSKA (reference sequence). This CDR3 has 18 amino acids. The CDR3 sequence: CSALAFDHRQGSSYEQYF. CDR3 DNA: TGCAGTGCTCTAGCATTTGATCACCGACAGGGGAGCTCCTACGAGCAGTACTTC.

This clonotype has a handful of counts. The CDR3 nucleotides are TGTGCCAGCAGCTCGGACAGGGGTGAAGCTTTCTTT. Its translation is CASSSDRGEAFF. This chain joins TRBV7-2 and TRBJ1-1; 9 nucleotides agree with TRBD1. CDR3 length: 12 amino acids. Germline values: CDR1 SGHTA, CDR2 FQGNSA. Losses at the gene ends were 4 bases for V and 7 bases for J; bases not matched to a gene: 1.

J is TRBJ1-5 and V is TRBV3-1, with TRBD1 matching 8 bases. V lost 4 bases to trimming and J lost 4 bases; unmatched junction nucleotides: 6. This CDR3 has 15 amino acids. CDR1 is LGHDT and CDR2 is YNNKEL in the germline V gene (reference sequence). CDR3 region: CASSLRQGTNQPQHF. Written as DNA, the CDR3 is TGTGCCAGCAGCCTCCGACAGGGGACTAATCAGCCCCAGCATTTT.

This chain joins TRBV9 and TRBJ2-3, with a weak D call TRBD2 (5 bases). The V and J ends lost 4 bases and 3 bases respectively, with 12 bases between them. CDR1 is SGDLS, CDR2 YYNGEE, per germline. The CDR3 extends over 14 amino acids. CDR3 coding DNA: TGTGCCAGCAGCTACACTAGTAGGACAGATACGCAGTATTTT. This translates into CASSYTSRTDTQYF.

The chain carries TRBV20-1 and TRBJ1-1, with 7 bases identical to TRBD1. The V gene's germline CDR1 is DFQATT and CDR2 SNEGSKA (reference sequence). Trimming removed 5 bases from V and 1 base from J; junction bases left unmatched: 7. The CDR3 extends over 14 amino acids. CDR3 loop: CSAARQGQNTEAFF. CDR3 sequence (DNA): TGCAGTGCTGCCCGACAGGGTCAGAACACTGAAGCTTTCTTT.

The rearrangement joins TRBV28 to TRBJ2-5; maybe TRBD1 (5 bases). The V and J ends lost 3 bases and 4 bases respectively, with 15 bases between them. Germline lookup yields CDR1 MDHEN and CDR2 SYDVKM. The CDR3 loop spans 15 amino acids. In DNA form, the CDR3 reads TGTGCCAGCAGTTTCCTTTCAGGGTCCCGAGAGACCCAGTACTTC. As protein: CASSFLSGSRETQYF.

There are a few counts of this clonotype. The chain couples TRBV28 to TRBJ2-1; the D is unclear. Germline loops: CDR1 MDHEN, CDR2 SYDVKM. Trimming left V 7 bases short and J 6 bases short, with 10 bases between. CDR3 length: 12 amino acids. The CDR3 loop reads CASTWGSNEQFF. Here the CDR3 DNA reads TGTGCCAGCACCTGGGGTAGCAATGAGCAGTTCTTC.

CDR3 in amino acids: CASSPGTGGLGGYTF. In DNA, the CDR3 is TGTGCCAGCAGTCCAGGGACAGGGGGTCTGGGTGGCTACACCTTC. The chain couples TRBV6-1 to TRBJ1-2, with 11 bases identical to TRBD1. This CDR3 is built from 15 residues. V gave up 5 bases and J gave up 7 bases; unmatched junction bases: 9. Germline values: CDR1 MNHNS, CDR2 SASEGT.

The chain combines TRBV20-1 with TRBJ2-2; 7 bases align to TRBD1. The CDR3 length is 14 residues. Germline assignment: CDR1 DFQATT and CDR2 SNEGSKA (reference sequence). V dropped 4 bases and J dropped 2; count of bases not matched to a gene: 4. The CDR3 nucleotides read TGCAGTGCTATCCGGGACAGAAACACCGGGGAGCTGTTTTTT. Protein sequence: CSAIRDRNTGELFF.